This entry lists 22 T cell receptor beta chains sequenced from one sample in a study of T cells after yellow fever vaccination. TCRdb recomputed calls from the 5' RACE reads with MiXCR, one row per CDR3 protein. This sample has tens of thousands of distinct CDR3 sequences, with about 7.3% found just once. Sequencing used CD8+ T cells sorted from PBMCs, obtained less than 11 days after the first yellow fever vaccination. Receptors originate from a man aged 18 to 29 who received the YFV17D yellow fever vaccine.

The table lists this clonotype with a count of one. V and J are TRBV18 and TRBJ2-7; D is possibly TRBD1 (6 bases). This CDR3 is built from 15 residues. The V gene's germline CDR1 is KGHSH and CDR2 LQKENI. Between the trimmed V and J ends, which lost 4 bases and 2 bases, there was a span of 15 bases. The CDR3 here is CASSQDSFPPYEQYF. The CDR3 DNA follows: TGTGCCAGCTCACAGGACAGCTTCCCCCCCTACGAGCAGTACTTC.

This clonotype was detected ten times or more. The chain joins TRBV10-3 to TRBJ1-5; D ambiguous. The germline V gene encodes CDR1 ENHRY and CDR2 SYGVKD. The CDR3 has 15 residues. Trimming shortened V by 2 bases and J by 7 bases, and 15 bases separated the two germline ends. CDR3 nucleotide sequence: TGTGCCATCAGTGAGAATGTGGAGATTGGGCAGCCCCAGCATTTT. Its translation: CAISENVEIGQPQHF.

The genes are TRBV4-2 and TRBJ1-2, with unresolved D. Germline CDR1 LGHNA, CDR2 YNFKEQ. The CDR3 covers 13 residues. V was cut by 5 bases and J by 6 bases, with 13 bases left in between. CDR3 DNA sequence: TGTGCCAGCAGCTCCAGCGGAGTCGATGGCTACACCTTC. This codes for CASSSSGVDGYTF.

This clonotype was counted ten times or more. This chain connects TRBV7-9 to TRBJ2-7; D gene ambiguous. The CDR3 has 14 amino acids. V lost 1 base to trimming and J lost 0 bases, with 7 bases between them. From germline, CDR1 is SEHNR and CDR2 FQNEAQ (reference sequence). The CDR3 here is CASSLDHSSYEQYF. In nucleotides, the CDR3 is TGTGCCAGCAGCTTAGACCACAGCTCCTACGAGCAGTACTTC.

The J gene is TRBJ1-6, the V gene TRBV9; D gene ambiguous. This CDR3 has 12 residues. Trimming pared 3 bases from V and 9 bases from J, leaving 7 bases between. Germline V gives CDR1 SGDLS, CDR2 YYNGEE. In DNA, the CDR3 is TGTGCCAGCAGCGCGGGGATTTCACCCCTCCACTTT. Amino acids: CASSAGISPLHF. The full variable domain, rest sourced from reference TRBV9 and TRBJ1-6, is DSGVTQTPKHLITATGQRVTLRCSPRSGDLSVYWYQQSLDQGLQFLIQYYNGEERAKGNILERFSAQQFPDLHSELNLSSLELGDSALYFCASSAGISPLHFGNGTRLTVT.

This clonotype was recorded many times. The rearrangement uses TRBV7-9 and TRBJ2-7; TRBD2 matches 8 bases. The ends lost 3 bases at V and 6 bases at J; junction bases unmatched: 7. The CDR3 length is 14 residues. Germline values: CDR1 SEHNR, CDR2 FQNEAQ (reference sequence). The CDR3 loop reads CASSLAGGEREQYF. CDR3 DNA: TGTGCCAGCAGCTTGGCCGGGGGGGAGCGCGAGCAGTACTTC.

This clonotype was observed a handful of times. The J gene is TRBJ2-1, the V gene TRBV28; D may be TRBD1 (7 bases). This CDR3 comprises 13 residues. Per the germline V gene, CDR1 is MDHEN and CDR2 is SYDVKM. Trimming removed 2 bases from V and 9 bases from J, with 11 bases in between. CDR3 sequence reads: CASSLGGGLEQFF. As DNA, the CDR3 is TGTGCCAGCAGTTTAGGAGGGGGCCTTGAGCAGTTCTTC.

This clonotype was counted only a few times. The chain carries TRBV9 and TRBJ2-2; possibly TRBD1 or TRBD2 for D (5 bases each). V was trimmed by 5 bases and J by 2 bases, leaving 13 bases between them. The germline V gene encodes CDR1 SGDLS and CDR2 YYNGEE. The CDR3 is 15 amino acids. The CDR3 reads CASRTGADNTGELFF. CDR3 bases: TGTGCCAGCAGGACCGGGGCAGACAACACCGGGGAGCTGTTTTTT.

This clonotype was seen ten or more times. The chain carries TRBV7-2 and TRBJ2-7; TRBD2 might be the D (6 bases). The germline V and J ends were trimmed by 1 base and 5 bases, with 9 bases remaining between them. This CDR3 region has 13 residues. Germline V gives CDR1 SGHTA, CDR2 FQGNSA. The CDR3 here is CASSLGDFDEQYF. The CDR3, as DNA: TGTGCCAGCAGCTTAGGGGACTTCGACGAGCAGTACTTC. Combining the CDR3 with reference TRBV7-2 and TRBJ2-7 gives the whole variable domain GAGVSQSPSNKVTEKGKDVELRCDPISGHTALYWYRQSLGQGLEFLIYFQGNSAPDKSGLPSDRFSAERTGGSVSTLTIQRTQQEDSAVYLCASSLGDFDEQYFGPGTRLTVT.

This clonotype has at least ten counts. The V call is TRBV3-1, the J call TRBJ1-1; 9 nucleotides line up with TRBD1. This CDR3 comprises 14 residues. Germline assignment: CDR1 LGHDT and CDR2 YNNKEL (reference sequence). V trimming: 4 bases; J trimming: 6 bases; junction bases outside the gene matches: 6. The CDR3 reads CASSRDREVAEAFF. The CDR3 DNA reads TGTGCCAGCAGCCGGGACAGGGAGGTGGCTGAAGCTTTCTTT.

This clonotype was detected many times. The rearrangement links TRBV7-8 to TRBJ2-1; TRBD2 matches at 11 bases. The junction had 17 bases not matched to a gene; V was cut back by 5 bases and J by 5 bases. This CDR3 comprises 19 residues. Germline V gives CDR1 SGHVS, CDR2 FQNEAQ. Here the CDR3 reads CASSPTSGGLLRFDNEQFF. Written as DNA, the CDR3 is TGTGCCAGCAGCCCCACTAGCGGGGGCCTCCTTAGATTCGACAATGAGCAGTTCTTC.

This clonotype showed up just a few times. The rearrangement joins TRBV14 to TRBJ1-3; TRBD1 aligns across 10 bases. CDR3 size: 18 residues. Germline V gene lookup returns CDR1 SGHDN and CDR2 FVKESK. The ends lost 1 base at V and 2 bases at J; junction bases unmatched: 8. The CDR3 protein is CASSQGPSGTGAGNTIYF. As DNA, the CDR3 is TGTGCCAGCAGCCAAGGGCCCTCCGGGACAGGGGCTGGAAACACCATATATTTT.

V gene TRBV27 combines with J gene TRBJ1-5; D gene uncertain. V was cut by 4 bases and J by 0 bases, with 7 bases left in between. This CDR3 has 14 amino acids. Germline V gene lookup returns CDR1 MNHEY and CDR2 SMNVEV (reference sequence). In nucleotides, the CDR3 is TGTGCCAGCAGTTCGGGCTATAGCAATCAGCCCCAGCATTTT. Residues: CASSSGYSNQPQHF.

This clonotype was seen a few times. V is TRBV5-1 and J is TRBJ2-2, with TRBD1 identical over 8 bases. Per germline, CDR1 SGHRS and CDR2 YFSETQ. V shed 4 bases, J shed 2 bases, and the junction held 7 bases outside the gene matches. The CDR3 covers 16 residues. CDR3 sequence: CASSPRTGRNTGELFF. The CDR3 bases are TGCGCCAGCAGCCCCAGGACAGGGCGAAACACCGGGGAGCTGTTTTTT.

In its sample, this clonotype was seen many times. This rearrangement joins TRBV6-6 to TRBJ2-7; perhaps TRBD2 as D (5 bases). The length of the CDR3 is 13 residues. The germline V gene has CDR1 MNHNY and CDR2 SVGAGI (reference sequence). Between the trimmed V and J ends, which lost 7 bases and 5 bases, there was a span of 15 bases. The CDR3 loop is CASILGAGNEQYF. CDR3 DNA sequence: TGTGCCAGCATCTTGGGAGCTGGAAACGAGCAGTACTTC.

This clonotype occurred many times. The chain is built from TRBV5-1 and TRBJ2-7; 10 bases match TRBD1. V was clipped by 2 bases and J by 6 bases; unmatched bases: 5. The CDR3 totals 14 residues. Per the germline V gene, CDR1 is SGHRS and CDR2 is YFSETQ. The CDR3 here is CASSFRDRGTEQYF. The CDR3 DNA is TGCGCCAGCAGCTTCCGGGACAGGGGAACCGAGCAGTACTTC.

This clonotype was counted only a few times. The J gene is TRBJ1-1, the V gene TRBV7-9; no definite D call. Trimming took off 3 bases at V and 0 bases at J, with 11 bases between the two ends. The CDR3 runs 15 residues. The germline V gene has CDR1 SEHNR and CDR2 FQNEAQ (reference sequence). The CDR3 DNA is TGTGCCAGCAGCTTCTCGTTCGGGGTGAACACTGAAGCTTTCTTT. This encodes CASSFSFGVNTEAFF.

This clonotype appeared a few times. The chain employs TRBV15 and TRBJ1-5; perhaps TRBD1 as D (5 bases). The germline V gene has CDR1 LNHNV and CDR2 YYDKDF (reference sequence). V lost 0 bases and J lost 5, with 14 bases in between. The CDR3 has 16 amino acids. CDR3 residues: CATSRDRGGVDQPQHF. Written as DNA, the CDR3 is TGTGCCACCAGCAGAGATCGCGGGGGGGTGGATCAGCCCCAGCATTTT. The complete variable domain, with remaining parts taken from reference TRBV15 and TRBJ1-5, reads DAMVIQNPRYQVTQFGKPVTLSCSQTLNHNVMYWYQQKSSQAPKLLFHYYDKDFNNEADTPDNFQSRRPNTSFCFLDIRSPGLGDTAMYLCATSRDRGGVDQPQHFGDGTRLSIL.

This chain uses TRBV5-4 with TRBJ2-7; D is possibly TRBD1 (5 bases). With 0 bases removed from V and 4 bases from J, the gap between germline ends came to 11 bases. CDR1 is SGHNT, CDR2 YYREEE, per germline (reference sequence). This CDR3 is built from 14 residues. The CDR3 reads CASSLVPGMYEQYF. CDR3 in DNA: TGTGCCAGCAGCTTGGTGCCAGGGATGTACGAGCAGTACTTC.

Many counts were recorded for this clonotype. This chain joins TRBV6-1 and TRBJ1-4; D perhaps matches TRBD1 (5 bases). V lost 2 bases and J 8 bases, leaving 15 bases between the germline ends. The CDR3 is 15 amino acids. Germline CDR1 reads MNHNS; CDR2 reads SASEGT. CDR3 region: CASSELARVGEKLFF. The CDR3 DNA reads TGTGCCAGCAGTGAACTTGCCAGGGTGGGAGAAAAACTGTTTTTT.

This clonotype was seen more than once but under ten times. The CDR3 DNA sequence: TGTGCCAGCAGTTACTCCCGGACGCTTAATCAGCCCCAGCATTTT. Amino acids: CASSYSRTLNQPQHF. This chain links TRBV6-5 with TRBJ1-5; the D is unclear. Deletions cut 0 bases from V and 4 bases from J, with 10 bases between. CDR3 length: 15 amino acids. CDR1 and CDR2 (germline): MNHEY, SVGAGI.

This clonotype was detected many times. V usage is TRBV4-1 and J usage is TRBJ2-1, with D tentatively TRBD1 or TRBD2 (5 bases each). This CDR3 comprises 18 residues. The germline V gene has CDR1 MGHRA and CDR2 YSYEKL. Trimming took off 0 bases at V and 12 bases at J, with 27 bases between the two ends. This chain's CDR3 is CASSQDEGIMTGSKGQFF. The DNA for the CDR3 is TGCGCCAGCAGCCAAGACGAGGGGATTATGACGGGCTCCAAGGGGCAGTTCTTC.